These T cell receptor beta chains were read from a single sample in a study of cytomegalovirus exposure and HLA in healthy donors. Profiled with immunoSEQ multiplex PCR; TCRdb holds only in-frame clones, not every one. Of around 110,000 clones in the sample, approximately 60% were seen once. The sample consisted of PBMCs. The source is a woman in her 30s in good health and CMV-seronegative. Both conserved end residues are part of each CDR3. The D gene is left open where the match is weak. Only some rows state a clone size, as once, few, many or a class for expanded clones.

TRBJ2-3,NA,NA,TRBV19,CASSVAGPRAGTDTQYF,TGTGCCAGTAGTGTCGCGGGCCCTAGGGCGGGCACAGATACGCAGTATTTT
TRBJ2-7,NA,NA,TRBV27,CASSGSSYEQYF,TGTGCCAGCAGTGGCAGCTCCTACGAGCAGTACTTC
TRBJ2-1,NA,TRBD2,TRBV4-3,CASSPGLAGSFNNEQFF,TGCGCCAGCAGCCCGGGACTAGCGGGAAGCTTCAACAATGAGCAGTTCTTC
TRBJ1-5,once,NA,TRBV7-2,CASSLGVRNNQPQHF,TGTGCCAGCAGCTTAGGGGTCAGGAACAATCAGCCCCAGCATTTT
TRBJ2-1,once,TRBD2,TRBV9,CASSLAAGGPLNEQFF,TGTGCCAGCAGTCTAGCGGCGGGAGGCCCCCTCAATGAGCAGTTCTTC
TRBJ2-7,few,TRBD1,TRBV19,CASSKFGTGRYEQYF,TGTGCCAGTAGTAAATTCGGGACAGGACGCTACGAGCAGTACTTC
TRBJ1-1,NA,NA,TRBV5-6,CASSSSGHFYTEAFF,TGTGCCAGCAGCTCCTCGGGACACTTCTACACTGAAGCTTTCTTT
TRBJ1-1,NA,NA,TRBV30,CAWSEQGTTEAFF,TGTGCCTGGAGCGAACAGGGTACCACTGAAGCTTTCTTT
TRBJ2-5,NA,TRBD2,TRBV30,CAWRGLAGGETQYF,TGTGCCTGGAGGGGACTAGCGGGGGGGGAGACCCAGTACTTC
TRBJ2-7,few,NA,TRBV6-5,CASTITQGAYEQYF,TGTGCCAGCACAATAACACAGGGTGCCTACGAGCAGTACTTC
TRBJ1-1,NA,TRBD1,TRBV7-2,CASSLGMGQGIDTEAFF,TGTGCCAGCAGCTTAGGTATGGGACAGGGGATCGACACTGAAGCTTTCTTT
TRBJ1-1,few,TRBD1,TRBV7-9,CASSLVGTGTNTEAFF,TGTGCCAGCAGCTTAGTCGGGACAGGGACGAACACTGAAGCTTTCTTT
TRBJ2-1,NA,NA,TRBV28,CASSLMVSGAYNEQFF,TGTGCCAGCAGTTTAATGGTTAGCGGAGCCTACAATGAGCAGTTCTTC
TRBJ2-1,NA,NA,TRBV30,CAWSEQIAPPAHEQFF,TGTGCCTGGAGTGAACAAATAGCGCCCCCGGCACATGAGCAGTTCTTC
TRBJ1-1,NA,TRBD1,TRBV4-1,CASSQPGGTEAFF,TGCGCCAGCAGCCAACCAGGGGGAACTGAAGCTTTCTTT
TRBJ1-2,NA,NA,TRBV7-9,CASSLAREFGQYGYTF,TGTGCCAGCAGCTTAGCGCGGGAGTTCGGACAGTATGGCTACACCTTC
TRBJ1-3,NA,NA,TRBV4-3,CASSQNPSSGNTIYF,TGCGCCAGCAGCCAAAACCCCAGCTCTGGAAACACCATATATTTT
TRBJ2-1,NA,NA,TRBV7-3,CASSLTGSPNEQFF,TGTGCCAGCAGCTTAACAGGGAGCCCTAATGAGCAGTTCTTC
TRBJ2-1,NA,TRBD2,TRBV4-1,CASSQDGLAGGRYEQFF,TGCGCCAGCAGCCAAGATGGACTAGCGGGAGGGCGGTATGAGCAGTTCTTC
TRBJ1-5,NA,TRBD1,TRBV2,CASSEGTQGQGNQPQHF,TGTGCCAGCAGTGAAGGAACACAGGGGCAGGGGAATCAGCCCCAGCATTTT
TRBJ2-1,NA,TRBD2,TRBV7-9,CASSLATSGEWFEQFF,TGTGCCAGCAGCTTAGCGACTAGCGGGGAGTGGTTTGAGCAGTTCTTC
TRBJ1-2,NA,NA,TRBV6-1,CAGGGIYGYTF,TGTGCAGGAGGTGGAATCTATGGCTACACCTTC
TRBJ2-3,NA,TRBD2,TRBV6-5,CASSPPGGGTDTQYF,TGTGCCAGCAGTCCCCCCGGGGGGGGCACAGATACGCAGTATTTT
TRBJ1-1,few,NA,TRBV9,CASSTGHLGVDTEAFF,TGTGCCAGCAGCACTGGACATCTAGGGGTTGACACTGAAGCTTTCTTT
TRBJ1-2,NA,NA,TRBV7-2,CASSLEGGQPKINYGYTF,TGTGCCAGCAGCTTAGAGGGCGGGCAGCCAAAGATTAACTATGGCTACACCTTC
TRBJ1-6,few,NA,TRBV5-4,CASSLDRVWSPLHF,TGTGCCAGCAGCTTGGACAGGGTTTGGTCACCCCTCCACTTT
TRBJ1-1,NA,NA,TRBV2,CATVEQGWDTEAFF,TGTGCCACCGTGGAACAGGGTTGGGATACTGAAGCTTTCTTT
TRBJ1-2,NA,NA,TRBV28,CASSGSGGNYGYTF,TGTGCCAGCAGTGGGTCGGGAGGGAACTATGGCTACACCTTC
TRBJ2-1,NA,NA,TRBV9,CASSVTGLSYNEQFF,TGTGCCAGCAGCGTCACAGGGCTCTCCTACAATGAGCAGTTCTTC